The rows below give T cell receptor beta chains drawn from one sample of a study of CD8 T cells in Susac syndrome. Each CDR3 protein is one row after TCRdb ran MiXCR on the immunoSEQ multiplex PCR reads. The table lists roughly 150,000 distinct CDR3 sequences, approximately 94% of them singletons. Sequences were obtained from CD8+ T cells from PBMCs. Receptors originate from a human donor with multiple sclerosis. Both conserved end residues are part of each CDR3. D genes are given only for firm matches. The size entry is marked missing in some rows and otherwise reads once, few, many or a size class.

D gene	clone size	V gene	J gene	CDR3 DNA	CDR3 protein
-	once	TRBV20-1	TRBJ2-7	TGCAGTGCTCCCAGGGGGGCCTACGAGCAGTACTTC	CSAPRGAYEQYF
-	-	TRBV7-8	TRBJ2-6	TGTGCCAGCAGCCCCATGGATAGCTCTGGGGCCAACGTCCTGACTTTC	CASSPMDSSGANVLTF
-	-	TRBV30	TRBJ2-3	TGTGCCTGGAGTGTGGCGGATTTTAGCACAGATACGCAGTATTTT	CAWSVADFSTDTQYF
TRBD1	-	TRBV7-9	TRBJ1-2	TGTGCCAGCAGCTTAGATGGACAGGAGTTAGCTAACTATGGCTACACCTTC	CASSLDGQELANYGYTF
TRBD1	-	TRBV25-1	TRBJ2-1	TGTGCCAGCAGTGAATTGGGGACAGACTTCTACAATGAGCAGTTCTTC	CASSELGTDFYNEQFF
-	-	TRBV27	TRBJ2-3	TGTGCCAGCAGTTTATCCCGTGGCACAGATACGCAGTATTTT	CASSLSRGTDTQYF
-	-	TRBV20-1	TRBJ2-7	TGCAGACCCGGGACGGAAGATTACGAGCAGTACTTC	CRPGTEDYEQYF
-	-	TRBV20-1	TRBJ1-1	TGCAGTGCTACCTCGAGGGGGGGCGACACTGAAGCTTTCTTT	CSATSRGGDTEAFF
-	-	TRBV3-1	TRBJ1-1	TGTGCCAGCAGCCAAGATCAGAGTCGAGGTGAAGCTTTCTTT	CASSQDQSRGEAFF
-	-	TRBV30	TRBJ2-7	TGTGCCTGGAGTGTTCTCTCCTACGAGCAGTACTTC	CAWSVLSYEQYF
-	-	TRBV7-9	TRBJ2-5	TGTGCCAGCAGCTCCCCCTTTGAGGCCCAGTACTTC	CASSSPFEAQYF
TRBD1	-	TRBV20-1	TRBJ1-6	TGCAGTGCTAGACTAAGACAGGGAAATTCACCCCTCCACTTT	CSARLRQGNSPLHF
TRBD1	-	TRBV4-1	TRBJ2-1	TGCGCCAGCAGCCAAGCGAGGGGGCCGTACAATGAGCAGTTCTTC	CASSQARGPYNEQFF
TRBD1	-	TRBV9	TRBJ1-5	TGTGCCAGCAGCATGACAGGGGGCAATCAGCCCCAGCATTTT	CASSMTGGNQPQHF